This T cell receptor beta chain was documented in a study of neurological immune-mediated disorders. Broader study findings: Multiple sclerosis patients had less TCR clonal expansion than even healthy controls, unlike HTLV-1-associated myelopathy.

The sample holds many counts of this clonotype. Its cognate antigen is unknown. 5'RACE generated cDNA with 10-nucleotide random UMIs. A single run covered 15-18 subjects with over 170 million TCR-beta sequences. TCRdb fed the 5' RACE reads into MiXCR, producing one record per CDR3 protein. The table lists some 56,000 distinct CDR3 sequences, around 3.5% of them singletons. Where libraries were unsorted, they were derived from 2 million PBMCs stored at -80 degrees C. This sequence originates from a man aged 60 to 75 with multiple sclerosis. The sample comprised PBMCs.

The DNA of the CDR3 is TGTGCCAGCAGCCCCGAGGGGGGGGGTAAAGCTTTCTTT. Amino acids: CASSPEGGGKAFF. V usage is TRBV3-1 and J usage is TRBJ1-1; a possible D gene is TRBD1 (6 bases). This CDR3 is 13 amino acids long. V lost 4 bases, J lost 9 bases, and 15 bases lay in between. In germline, CDR1 is LGHDT, CDR2 YNNKEL (reference sequence).